A single sample is the source of the 23 T cell receptor beta chains below, sequenced in a study of cytomegalovirus exposure and HLA in healthy donors (TCRdb year 2017). The method was the immunoSEQ multiplex PCR assay. TCRdb's version of the immuneACCESS table is confined to in-frame rearrangements and falls short of the full clone set. An unresolved V gene accounts for under half of the shortfall where checked; the remainder is of unknown origin. The sample includes a few hundred thousand clones, with under 95% observed a single time. The ten largest clonotypes hold 0.8% to 1.2% of the sample. What was sequenced was PBMCs. The origin of the receptors is a young woman in good health and CMV-seronegative.

The chain combines TRBV6-5 with TRBJ2-7; D is unresolved. CDR3 length equals 15 residues. Trimming left V 0 bases short and J 3 bases short, with 12 bases between. The germline gives CDR1 MNHEY, CDR2 SVGAGI. The CDR3 is CASSYSHGQFYEQYF. The CDR3 DNA follows: TGTGCCAGCAGTTACTCGCATGGGCAATTCTACGAGCAGTACTTC.

The chain uses TRBV11-2 and TRBJ1-3; TRBD1 matches 7 bases. CDR1 SGHAT and CDR2 FQNNGV come from the germline V gene. There are 14 residues in the CDR3. Trimming cost V 6 bases and J 2 bases; bases outside gene matches: 4. The CDR3 spells CASRSTGPGNTIYF. CDR3 sequence (DNA): TGTGCCAGCAGATCGACAGGGCCTGGAAACACCATATATTTT.

The chain couples TRBV9 to TRBJ2-7, with a weak D call TRBD2 (6 bases). This CDR3 has 18 amino acids. Germline CDR1 is SGDLS and CDR2 is YYNGEE. V lost 4 bases and J lost 0, with 23 bases in between. This chain's CDR3 is CASSPPPVRRDCSYEQYF. Written as DNA, the CDR3 is TGTGCCAGCAGCCCCCCCCCGGTCAGGCGGGACTGCTCCTACGAGCAGTACTTC.

This chain joins TRBV7-8 and TRBJ2-1; D perhaps matches TRBD2 (6 bases). The V and J ends lost 6 bases and 5 bases respectively, with 11 bases between them. Germline assignment: CDR1 SGHVS and CDR2 FQNEAQ. CDR3 length: 13 residues. DNA of the CDR3: TGTGCCAGCAGGGCTAGCGCCCACAATGAGCAGTTCTTC. It translates to CASRASAHNEQFF.

This clone was seen just once. The J gene is TRBJ2-7, the V gene TRBV12-5; D is possibly TRBD2 (6 bases). CDR1 is LGHNT and CDR2 is FRNRAP in the germline V gene. This CDR3 is 17 amino acids long. The V end was cut by 5 bases, the J end by 0 bases, with 20 bases between. CDR3 nucleotide sequence: TGTGCTAGTGGTCCTTCCCTTGAAGCGGGCCTCTCCTACGAGCAGTACTTC. This translates into CASGPSLEAGLSYEQYF.

The chain has TRBV27 and TRBJ1-1; the D is unclear. This CDR3 has 14 residues. V lost 7 bases and J lost 1, with 13 bases in between. CDR1 is MNHEY and CDR2 is SMNVEV in the germline V gene (reference sequence). The CDR3, as DNA: TGTGCCAGCACCCCCTCGGGGAGGAACACTGAAGCTTTCTTT. This translates into CASTPSGRNTEAFF.

V and J are TRBV5-6 and TRBJ1-2; a weak D match, TRBD1 (5 bases). With 0 bases removed from V and 5 bases from J, the gap between germline ends came to 14 bases. This CDR3 comprises 15 residues. Looked up from germline, CDR1 is SGHDT and CDR2 is YYEEEE. CDR3 bases: TGTGCCAGCAGCTTGGAGGACCTTCAGGGTTATGGCTACACCTTC. Translated, it gives CASSLEDLQGYGYTF.

The chain has TRBV28 and TRBJ1-5; D is unclear. From germline, CDR1 is MDHEN and CDR2 SYDVKM. CDR3 length: 12 residues. V was pared by 6 bases and J by 4 bases, with 7 bases between. Written as DNA, the CDR3 is TGTGCCAGCAGCAGAGGAAATCAGCCCCAGCATTTT. Protein product: CASSRGNQPQHF.

The rearrangement joins TRBV30 to TRBJ1-5; D not certain. The CDR3 is 14 amino acids. From germline, CDR1 is GTSNPN and CDR2 SVGIG (reference sequence). Trimming stripped 0 bases from V and 2 bases from J, with 8 bases between. The CDR3 loop reads CAWSVRVGNQPQHF. The CDR3 DNA reads TGTGCCTGGAGTGTCCGGGTCGGCAATCAGCCCCAGCATTTT.

The J gene is TRBJ1-2, the V gene TRBV19; no reliable D call. The V end was cut by 5 bases, the J end by 4 bases, with 11 bases between. CDR1 LNHDA and CDR2 SQIVND come from the germline V gene (reference sequence). This CDR3 comprises 13 residues. The CDR3 region has the DNA TGTGCCAGTAGTGCTAGGAACCCCTATGGCTACACCTTC. Translation: CASSARNPYGYTF.

This sequence joins TRBV7-2 and TRBJ2-5; D remains ambiguous. Trimming took off 1 base at V and 4 bases at J, with 4 bases between the two ends. Germline V gene sequence: CDR1 SGHTA, CDR2 FQGNSA. This CDR3 spans 12 amino acids. CDR3 coding DNA: TGTGCCAGCAGCTTAGATAGAGAGACCCAGTACTTC. Translation: CASSLDRETQYF.

This clone was detected once. The chain recombines TRBV6-5 with TRBJ2-7, with D perhaps TRBD2 (6 bases). CDR1 is MNHEY, CDR2 SVGAGI, per germline. The CDR3 totals 14 residues. Deletions cut 2 bases from V and 2 bases from J, with 10 bases between. Written as DNA, the CDR3 is TGTGCCAGCAGTTACACTAGCCGAACCTACGAGCAGTACTTC. Residues: CASSYTSRTYEQYF.

This rearrangement joins TRBV11-2 to TRBJ1-1; D not resolved. Germline lookup yields CDR1 SGHAT and CDR2 FQNNGV. The CDR3 is 12 amino acids. Trimming shortened V by 7 bases and J by 5 bases, and 11 bases separated the two germline ends. This chain's CDR3 is CASKGGRTEAFF. CDR3 nucleotides: TGTGCCAGCAAGGGAGGGCGTACTGAAGCTTTCTTT.

This rearrangement joins TRBV10-3 to TRBJ1-2, with 9 positions matching TRBD1. V shed 4 bases and J 6 bases; nucleotides not matched to a gene: 12. The CDR3 contains 16 residues. Per germline, CDR1 ENHRY and CDR2 SYGVKD. The CDR3 protein is CAISVTGGETFDGYTF. The CDR3 bases are TGTGCCATCAGTGTGACAGGGGGTGAGACTTTTGATGGCTACACCTTC.

The chain couples TRBV2 to TRBJ2-3; TRBD2 matches at 9 bases. Per the germline V gene, CDR1 is SNHLY and CDR2 is FYNNEI. V shed 8 bases, J shed 2 bases, and the junction held 14 bases outside the gene matches. This CDR3 has 17 amino acids. CDR3 DNA: TGTGCCAGCGGCGCCCGGGCGGGAGGGCGTGTCACAGATACGCAGTATTTT. Amino acid sequence: CASGARAGGRVTDTQYF.

This clone was found a few times. The chain carries TRBV2 and TRBJ1-5; 8 bases map to TRBD1. Per germline, CDR1 SNHLY and CDR2 FYNNEI. This CDR3 region has 15 residues. V lost 4 bases, J lost 4 bases, and 6 bases stayed unmatched. CDR3 sequence (DNA): TGTGCCAGCAGTGTTGTCAGGGGGCGGAATCAGCCCCAGCATTTT. This sequence encodes CASSVVRGRNQPQHF.

V gene TRBV30 combines with J gene TRBJ2-6; maybe TRBD2 (6 bases). Germline CDR1 and CDR2: GTSNPN and SVGIG (reference sequence). Trimming stripped 5 bases from V and 6 bases from J, with 14 bases between. The CDR3 sequence is 14 residues long. The CDR3 spells CAWDRRAKANVLTF. CDR3 DNA sequence: TGTGCCTGGGACCGGAGGGCTAAGGCCAACGTCCTGACTTTC.

This clone was observed a single time. CDR3 nucleotide sequence: TGTGCCAGCAGCTTAGTCGGTAGCGGGAGACCTAGCTACGAGCAGTACTTC. This sequence encodes CASSLVGSGRPSYEQYF. The genes are TRBV11-2 and TRBJ2-7; 9 bases are shared with TRBD2. Germline CDR1 reads SGHAT; CDR2 reads FQNNGV. This CDR3 is built from 17 residues. The V gene end was trimmed by 1 base and the J gene end by 3 bases; junction bases not matched to a gene: 10.

This chain connects TRBV11-2 to TRBJ2-2; 10 nucleotides match TRBD2. The CDR3 has 15 amino acids. V shed 5 bases, J shed 5 bases, and the junction held 5 bases outside the gene matches. Per germline, CDR1 SGHAT and CDR2 FQNNGV. This CDR3 is CASSLSGRMTGELFF. CDR3 nucleotides: TGTGCCAGCAGCCTTAGCGGGAGGATGACCGGGGAGCTGTTTTTT.

This chain uses TRBV29-1 with TRBJ2-3, with 8 bases matching TRBD2. V was pared by 6 bases and J by 0 bases, with 2 bases of the junction left unmatched. CDR3 length equals 13 residues. Germline CDR1 SQVTM, CDR2 ANQGSEA. In DNA form, the CDR3 reads TGCAGCGTAATAGCGGGGAGCACAGATACGCAGTATTTT. It encodes CSVIAGSTDTQYF.

This rearrangement joins TRBV25-1 to TRBJ2-7, with 7 bases fitting TRBD1. The CDR3 covers 16 residues. V gave up 2 bases and J gave up 0 bases; unmatched junction bases: 7. The germline V gene encodes CDR1 MGHDK and CDR2 SYGVNS. CDR3 coding DNA: TGTGCCAGCAGTGAACCTCAGGGGGTGAACTCCTACGAGCAGTACTTC. Amino acids: CASSEPQGVNSYEQYF.

This clone has just one count. This rearrangement joins TRBV10-3 to TRBJ1-1; D not certain. Germline CDR1 reads ENHRY; CDR2 reads SYGVKD. Deletions cut 2 bases from V and 4 bases from J, with 11 bases between. This CDR3 has 14 residues. Here the CDR3 reads CAISESRDSTEAFF. DNA for the CDR3: TGTGCCATCAGTGAGAGCCGGGATTCCACTGAAGCTTTCTTT.

This clone was found a few times. The chain is built from TRBV15 and TRBJ1-2, with 9 bases identical to TRBD1. The CDR3 runs to 15 residues. Germline assignment: CDR1 LNHNV and CDR2 YYDKDF (reference sequence). The trim removed 1 base at V and 4 bases at J, leaving 4 bases unmatched. CDR3 in DNA: TGTGCCACCAGCAGAGGGACAGGGGTAGCCTATGGCTACACCTTC. Protein: CATSRGTGVAYGYTF.